The clone carrying this T cell receptor beta chain was detected a few times. Its target is unknown. This record belongs to a study of PD-L1 blockade in urothelial cancer. Findings and limits, study-wide: At 3 weeks on treatment, tumor-associated clones expanded more with durable benefit. Patients with below-median pretreatment blood clonality survived longer.

The CDR3 extends over 15 amino acids. The germline V gene encodes CDR1 SGHDN and CDR2 FVKESK. Trimming removed 1 base from V and 3 bases from J; junction bases left unmatched: 6. Noted time point: peripheral blood 6 weeks after treatment start. The assay was immunoSEQ multiplex PCR, and TCRdb's table has in-frame clones only and misses some. The sample shows 40,000 to 50,000 clones, roughly four fifths of them seen only once. This sequence joins TRBV14 and TRBJ2-7; TRBD1 matches at 7 bases. The clonotype originates from a man aged 55 to 70 with urothelial cancer. The source was PBMCs, collected around atezolizumab (anti-PD-L1) treatment. For the CDR3, the DNA is TGTGCCAGCAGCCAAGCCCGGGACAGACACTACGAGCAGTACTTC. Translation gives CASSQARDRHYEQYF.